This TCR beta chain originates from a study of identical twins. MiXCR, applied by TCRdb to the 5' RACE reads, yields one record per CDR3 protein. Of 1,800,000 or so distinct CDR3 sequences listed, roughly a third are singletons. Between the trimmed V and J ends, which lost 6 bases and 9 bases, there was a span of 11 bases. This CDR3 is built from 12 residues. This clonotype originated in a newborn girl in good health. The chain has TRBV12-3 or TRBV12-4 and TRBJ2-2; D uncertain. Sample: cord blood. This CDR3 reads CASSPTARELFF. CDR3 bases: TGTGCCAGCAGCCCGACGGCTCGGGAGCTGTTTTTT.